The present TCR beta chain was sequenced within a study of lymphopenia after photon versus proton radiotherapy. Study conclusions and caveats: Post-nadir TCR diversity decline inversely tracked overall survival among those who died. Relative stability marked proton patients; photon patients lost diversity and naive cells.

Only in-frame clones appear in the TCRdb table, and some are missing; sequencing was by immunoSEQ multiplex PCR. The sample has approximately 150,000 clones, around 85% seen once. A remark on this clone: What it binds is unknown.

The sequencing used peripheral blood, collected from a patient treated with photon-based radiotherapy. The sequence came from a man between 45 and 60 years old with gastric cancer.

DNA for the CDR3: TGTGCCAGCAGTTACCTCAGGGAAGCTTTCTTT. Protein product: CASSYLREAFF. V and J are TRBV6-5 and TRBJ1-1; D is unclear. This CDR3 contains 11 residues. Germline V gives CDR1 MNHEY, CDR2 SVGAGI. Trimming cost V 2 bases and J 8 bases, with 6 bases left between them.